This T cell receptor beta chain was found in a study of blood T cell repertoires in COVID-19. About the study: Italy, Spain and the United States were the sources of the convalescent and acute COVID-19 samples. Nucleic acid was either cDNA or gDNA, and it came from T cells, B-cell-depleted T cells, or PBMCs.

Libraries were prepared by immunoSEQ multiplex PCR; TCRdb keeps only in-frame clonotypes and omits some of them. The sample shows over 200,000 clones, under 90% of them seen only once. Germline V gene sequence: CDR1 SGHTA, CDR2 FQGNSA. The V end lost 1 base, the J end lost 7 bases, and 10 bases lay between the germline ends. CDR3 length: 13 residues. The chain uses TRBV7-2 and TRBJ1-2; D is ambiguous. The TCR originated in a man aged 55 to 70 who had recovered from COVID-19. Input material: peripheral blood. DNA for the CDR3: TGTGCCAGCAGCTTAGGGAGGGTCGGTGGCTACACCTTC. It yields the protein CASSLGRVGGYTF.